The text below deals with one T cell receptor beta chain. Cohort: HPV-negative, locally advanced oral cavity squamous cell carcinoma patients. This specimen belongs to a study of neoadjuvant anti-PD-1 for oral cavity cancer. Across the whole study: Around day 43, patients without progression received a fourth nivolumab dose before surgery.

V lost 5 bases to trimming and J lost 2 bases; unmatched junction nucleotides: 11. This CDR3 contains 18 residues. Per germline, CDR1 LNHDA and CDR2 SQIVND (reference sequence). Some clones are missing from TCRdb's copy, which holds only in-frame ones; the method was immunoSEQ multiplex PCR. The sample has 16,000 or so clones, 60% to 70% seen once. This TCR came from a person aged 35-79 years with oral cavity squamous cell carcinoma. V is TRBV19 and J is TRBJ1-4, with 10 nucleotides matching TRBD1. The sample in question was PBMCs, obtained before nivolumab (anti-PD-1) treatment. The CDR3 sequence is CASSRQGAPRITNEKLFF. The CDR3 coding sequence is TGTGCCAGTAGTCGACAGGGGGCTCCCCGGATTACTAATGAAAAACTGTTTTTT. Combining the CDR3 with reference TRBV19 and TRBJ1-4 gives the whole variable domain DGGITQSPKYLFRKEGQNVTLSCEQNLNHDAMYWYRQDPGQGLRLIYYSQIVNDFQKGDIAEGYSVSREKKESFPLTVTSAQKNPTAFYLCASSRQGAPRITNEKLFFGSGTQLSVL.